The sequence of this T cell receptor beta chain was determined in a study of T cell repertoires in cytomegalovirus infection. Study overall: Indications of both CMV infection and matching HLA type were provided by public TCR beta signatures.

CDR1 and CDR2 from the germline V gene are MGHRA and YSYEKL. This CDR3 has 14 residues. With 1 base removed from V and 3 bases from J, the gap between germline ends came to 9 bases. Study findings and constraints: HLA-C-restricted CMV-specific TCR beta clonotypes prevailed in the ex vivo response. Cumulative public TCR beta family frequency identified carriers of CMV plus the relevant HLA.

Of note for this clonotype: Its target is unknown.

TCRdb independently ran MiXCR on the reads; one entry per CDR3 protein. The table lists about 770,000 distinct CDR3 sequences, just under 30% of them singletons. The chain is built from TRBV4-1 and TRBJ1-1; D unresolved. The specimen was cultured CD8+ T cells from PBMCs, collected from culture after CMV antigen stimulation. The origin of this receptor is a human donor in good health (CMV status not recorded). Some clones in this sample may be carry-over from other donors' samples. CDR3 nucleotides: TGCGCCAGCAGCCAAGTAGGATTTGACACTGAAGCTTTCTTT. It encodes CASSQVGFDTEAFF.